This is a list of T cell receptor beta chains from one sample in a study of shared clonotypes between healthy human individuals. The data were produced by immunoSEQ multiplex PCR, yet TCRdb's version contains in-frame clones alone and is incomplete. Of 2 million to 2.5 million clones listed, less than 95% are singletons. Sequenced: naive CD4+ T cells from PBMCs. Receptors were obtained from a man younger than 30 in good health. Some clones in this sample may be carry-over from other donors' samples. CDR3s include the opening cysteine and the closing phenylalanine or tryptophan. D genes are given only for firm matches. Clone sizes are given selectively: once, few, many, or a class where the clone is expanded.

abundance	v_gene	j_gene	d_gene	CDR3nt	CDR3aa
NA	TRBV7-9	TRBJ2-1	TRBD1	TGTGCCAGCAGCTCCCGACAGGGTGGTGCCTACAATGAGCAGTTCTTC	CASSSRQGGAYNEQFF
NA	TRBV4-1	TRBJ2-1	NA	TGCGCCAGCAGCCCCACAGGCGACCTTAACAATGAGCAGTTCTTC	CASSPTGDLNNEQFF
NA	TRBV2	TRBJ1-3	TRBD1	TGTGCCAGCAGGGACAGGGCCACTGGAAACACCATATATTTT	CASRDRATGNTIYF
NA	TRBV28	TRBJ2-7	NA	TGTGCCAGCAGTCGGACTCTACCCAGCTCCTACGAGCAGTACTTC	CASSRTLPSSYEQYF
NA	TRBV5-1	TRBJ2-1	NA	TGCGCCAGCAGCTTAGCGGTAGGGGGTACATACAATGAGCAGTTCTTC	CASSLAVGGTYNEQFF
NA	TRBV6-4	TRBJ2-1	NA	TGTGCCAGCCGAACTTCTAGTTTAGGGAGTCAAGGGGGTGAGCAGTTCTTC	CASRTSSLGSQGGEQFF
NA	TRBV4-1	TRBJ1-1	NA	TGCGCCAGCAGCCAAGGCGGGGGAATGATGAACACTGAAGCTTTCTTT	CASSQGGGMMNTEAFF
NA	TRBV10-3	TRBJ1-5	NA	TGTGCCATCAGTGAGACCCGGACGGGCGGCGAGAGCAATCAGCCCCAGCATTTT	CAISETRTGGESNQPQHF
NA	TRBV19	TRBJ2-4	NA	TGTGCCAGTAGTATAGAGGGTGGGAACATTCAGTACTTC	CASSIEGGNIQYF
NA	TRBV27	TRBJ1-1	NA	TGTGCCAGCAGGGGGCTAGGGACGGGAACTGAAGCTTTCTTT	CASRGLGTGTEAFF
NA	TRBV6-1	TRBJ2-1	NA	TGTGCCAGCAGGCCTCTTATTAGCGCCAATGAGCAGTTCTTC	CASRPLISANEQFF
NA	TRBV13	TRBJ2-3	TRBD1	TGTGCCAGCAGCTTACTTGGGATCGGACAGGGGGCAGATACGCAGTATTTT	CASSLLGIGQGADTQYF
NA	TRBV7-2	TRBJ2-7	NA	TGTGCCAGCAGCTTTCAGATCGGGGACGAGCAGTACTTC	CASSFQIGDEQYF
NA	TRBV28	TRBJ1-2	TRBD1	TGTGCCAGCAGTCCCTCGACAGGGGGCAATGGCTACACCTTC	CASSPSTGGNGYTF
NA	TRBV30	TRBJ1-1	NA	TGTGCCTGGAGTGGGGCACCGAACACTGAAGCTTTCTTT	CAWSGAPNTEAFF
NA	TRBV4-2	TRBJ1-3	NA	TGTGCCAGCAGCCAAGATCGAGGCAGGGGCTCTGGAAACACCATATATTTT	CASSQDRGRGSGNTIYF
NA	TRBV5-6	TRBJ2-1	NA	TGTGCCAGCAGCTTGGAAGGCGATGAGCAGTTCTTC	CASSLEGDEQFF
NA	TRBV5-5	TRBJ2-5	NA	TGTGCCAGCAGTAGTGCCGGGACTTCGGAGACCCAGTACTTC	CASSSAGTSETQYF
NA	TRBV28	TRBJ2-1	TRBD2	TGTGCCAGCAGTCCCTCCAGCGGGGGGTCCTACAATGAGCAGTTCTTC	CASSPSSGGSYNEQFF
NA	TRBV9	TRBJ1-3	NA	TGTGCCAGCAGCGTGAGTATTCGGGGGTCTGGAAACACCATATATTTT	CASSVSIRGSGNTIYF
once	TRBV5-1	TRBJ1-4	NA	TGCGCCAGCTCACCGGGACTGATGAATGAAAAACTGTTTTTT	CASSPGLMNEKLFF
NA	TRBV7-8	TRBJ2-2	NA	TGTGCCAGCAGCCGTAACACCGGGGAGCTGTTTTTT	CASSRNTGELFF
NA	TRBV18	TRBJ2-7	NA	TGTGCCAGCTCAGCGCAGGACGAAGAGCAGTACTTC	CASSAQDEEQYF
NA	TRBV5-1	TRBJ2-2	NA	TGCGCCAGCAGCTTGGTTCGGACCGCCAACACCGGGGAGCTGTTTTTT	CASSLVRTANTGELFF
NA	TRBV29-1	TRBJ2-7	TRBD2	TGCAGCGTTGACCTAGCGGGAGTCTCCTACGAGCAGTACTTC	CSVDLAGVSYEQYF
NA	TRBV5-1	TRBJ2-7	TRBD2	TGCGCCAGCAGCTTGGGGACTAGCGGGGATTACGAGCAGTACTTC	CASSLGTSGDYEQYF
NA	TRBV28	TRBJ2-7	NA	TGTGCCAGCAGTTCCCCACTGGTGAGGCAGTACTTC	CASSSPLVRQYF
NA	TRBV28	TRBJ1-2	TRBD1	TGTGCCAGCATCGACAGGGTAGGCTTCCATGGCTACACCTTC	CASIDRVGFHGYTF
NA	TRBV15	TRBJ2-3	TRBD1	TGTGCCACCAGCAGACCTAGGACAGGAACAGATACGCAGTATTTT	CATSRPRTGTDTQYF
NA	TRBV6-6	TRBJ1-5	TRBD1	TGTGCCAGCAGGACCCCGGGACAGGGGGCTTATCAGCCCCAGCATTTT	CASRTPGQGAYQPQHF
NA	TRBV28	TRBJ2-7	TRBD2	TGTGCCAGCAGTTCCCCGGGAGGGGAGTACGAGCAGTACTTC	CASSSPGGEYEQYF
NA	TRBV18	TRBJ1-3	NA	TGTGCCAGCTCACCACTGCCCTCGGAGAACTCTGGAAACACCATATATTTT	CASSPLPSENSGNTIYF
NA	TRBV7-9	TRBJ1-2	NA	TGTGCCAGCAGCCGGGACGAACAAGGCTACACCTTC	CASSRDEQGYTF
once	TRBV28	TRBJ1-2	NA	TGTGCCAGCAGTTTAGTTTCCGACGGCTACACCTTC	CASSLVSDGYTF
NA	TRBV28	TRBJ2-1	TRBD2	TGTGCCAGCAGTCACGGACTAGCGGGAGTCAAGCAGTTCTTC	CASSHGLAGVKQFF
NA	TRBV4-1	TRBJ1-2	TRBD1	TGCGCCAGCAGACGGAACCCGGGACAGGGAGCGGGGTATGGCTACACCTTC	CASRRNPGQGAGYGYTF
once	TRBV19	TRBJ2-1	NA	TGTGCCAGTAGTGTCAACATAGACAATGAGCAGTTCTTC	CASSVNIDNEQFF
NA	TRBV5-4	TRBJ2-7	NA	TGTGCCAGCAGCTTGAATTGGGGGACTGCCAACGAGCAGTACTTC	CASSLNWGTANEQYF
NA	TRBV15	TRBJ1-2	NA	TGTGCCACCAGCAGAGAATATTTCGACAGGTCCTACACCTTC	CATSREYFDRSYTF
NA	TRBV5-1	TRBJ1-2	NA	TGCGCCAGCAGCTTGACTGGGGTCGGCTACACCTTC	CASSLTGVGYTF
NA	TRBV5-1	TRBJ2-2	NA	TGCGCCAGCAGCTTGGTGGGAACAGGGAACACCGGGGAGCTGTTTTTT	CASSLVGTGNTGELFF
NA	TRBV7-6	TRBJ2-6	NA	TGTGCCAGCAGCTTAATCTCATCCGCTGGGGCCAACGTCCTGACTTTC	CASSLISSAGANVLTF
NA	TRBV19	TRBJ2-3	NA	TGTGCCAGTAGTATGGCGAAACGGTCCGATACGCAGTATTTT	CASSMAKRSDTQYF
NA	TRBV28	TRBJ2-6	TRBD1	TGTGCCAGCAGTCTGACAGGGACCGGGGCCAACGTCCTGACTTTC	CASSLTGTGANVLTF